This T cell receptor beta chain was captured in a study of T cell changes during pregnancy in multiple sclerosis. The V end was cut by 2 bases, the J end by 2 bases, with 14 bases between. CDR1 is SGHNT, CDR2 YENEEA, per germline. This CDR3 has 16 amino acids. The table lists this clone with a count of one. Only in-frame clones appear in the TCRdb table, and some are missing; sequencing was by immunoSEQ multiplex PCR. Of about 40,000 clones detected, almost 95% appear once; the ten largest clones hold roughly 0.35%. The gene calls are TRBV11-3 and TRBJ2-3; D not resolved. This specimen consisted of CD4+ T cells from peripheral blood mononuclear cells, obtained after pregnancy. This receptor was obtained from a female donor with multiple sclerosis, enrolled in a pregnancy study. This CDR3 is CASSLIGRGSTDTQYF. CDR3 sequence (DNA): TGTGCCAGCAGCTTAATAGGTCGAGGCTCCACAGATACGCAGTATTTT.